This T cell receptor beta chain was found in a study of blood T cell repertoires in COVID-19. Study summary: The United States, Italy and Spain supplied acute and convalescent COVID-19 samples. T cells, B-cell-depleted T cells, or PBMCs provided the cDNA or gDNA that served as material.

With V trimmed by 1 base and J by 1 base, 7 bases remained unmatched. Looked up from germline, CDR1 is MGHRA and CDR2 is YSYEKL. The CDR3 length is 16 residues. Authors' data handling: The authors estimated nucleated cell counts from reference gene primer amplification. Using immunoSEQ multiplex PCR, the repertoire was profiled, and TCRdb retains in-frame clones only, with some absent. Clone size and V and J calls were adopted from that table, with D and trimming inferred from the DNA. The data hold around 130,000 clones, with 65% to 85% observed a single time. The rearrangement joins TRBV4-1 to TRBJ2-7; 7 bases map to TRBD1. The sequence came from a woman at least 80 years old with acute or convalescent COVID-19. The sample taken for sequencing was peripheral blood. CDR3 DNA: TGCGCCAGCAGCCAAGGTAATAAGACAGGGTCCTACGAGCAGTACTTC. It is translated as CASSQGNKTGSYEQYF.